This passage covers 21 T cell receptor beta chains from one sample sequenced in a study of blood T cell repertoires in COVID-19. Some clones are missing from TCRdb's copy, which holds only in-frame ones; the method was immunoSEQ multiplex PCR. The table lists 200,000 to 250,000 clones, around 86% of them singletons. The sequenced sample was PBMCs or T cells enriched from blood (not recorded which). Receptors originate from a man aged 40-49 years who had recovered from COVID-19.

The CDR3 reads CASSAPTGGLAGAQEQFF. The DNA of the CDR3 is TGTGCCAGCAGCGCGCCCACAGGGGGACTAGCGGGAGCTCAGGAGCAGTTCTTC. The genes are TRBV9 and TRBJ2-1; 14 bases map to TRBD2. The junction had 15 bases not matched to a gene; V was cut back by 3 bases and J by 10 bases. The length of the CDR3 is 18 residues. Germline-derived CDR1 and CDR2 are SGDLS and YYNGEE.

The gene calls are TRBV7-9 and TRBJ2-7; TRBD1 agrees at 11 bases. J lost 6 bases, V lost 4 bases, and 5 bases had no gene match. The CDR3 has 14 amino acids. In germline, CDR1 is SEHNR, CDR2 FQNEAQ (reference sequence). The CDR3: CASSSGQGGIEQYF. The CDR3 DNA reads TGTGCCAGCAGCTCGGGACAGGGGGGAATCGAGCAGTACTTC.

V and J are TRBV19 and TRBJ2-1; D is perhaps TRBD1 (6 bases). V gave up 3 bases and J gave up 5 bases, with 14 bases separating them. The CDR3 is 15 amino acids. Germline CDR1 LNHDA, CDR2 SQIVND (reference sequence). In nucleotides, the CDR3 is TGTGCCAGTAGTATCGTAGGGGACACCCACAATGAGCAGTTCTTC. As protein: CASSIVGDTHNEQFF.

This chain connects TRBV5-6 to TRBJ2-7, with 9 nucleotides matching TRBD1. The CDR3 has 14 amino acids. The germline gives CDR1 SGHDT, CDR2 YYEEEE. The V and J ends lost 4 bases and 3 bases, in that order; junction bases with no gene match: 5. The CDR3 here is CASSTGTGLYEQYF. In nucleotides, the CDR3 is TGTGCCAGCAGCACCGGGACAGGGCTCTACGAGCAGTACTTC.

The chain employs TRBV11-3 and TRBJ2-1; TRBD1 is a possible D gene (7 bases). CDR3 size: 15 residues. Germline V gene data show CDR1 as SGHNT and CDR2 as YENEEA. Between the trimmed V and J ends, which lost 6 bases and 0 bases, there was a span of 12 bases. The CDR3 loop is CASSPQGGSYNEQFF. CDR3 bases: TGTGCCAGCAGTCCCCAGGGGGGCTCCTACAATGAGCAGTTCTTC.

This clone was picked up a small number of times. V is TRBV6-5 and J is TRBJ1-1; no firm D call. V shed 7 bases and J shed 4 bases, with 16 bases lying between them. This CDR3 comprises 14 residues. Germline CDR1 MNHEY, CDR2 SVGAGI. CDR3 sequence (DNA): TGTGCCAGCATCAAGCGGGGAGGGAGCACTGAAGCTTTCTTT. Its translation is CASIKRGGSTEAFF.

The chain combines TRBV4-3 with TRBJ2-3; D is uncertain. The germline V and J ends were trimmed by 0 bases and 0 bases, with 10 bases remaining between them. This CDR3 contains 16 residues. The germline V gene has CDR1 LGHNA and CDR2 YSLEER. The CDR3 bases are TGCGCCAGCAGCCAAGATCTGCCGGGTAGCACAGATACGCAGTATTTT. Protein sequence: CASSQDLPGSTDTQYF.

The rearrangement joins TRBV7-2 to TRBJ2-7, with 7 bases identical to TRBD2. The CDR3 spans 17 residues. CDR1 is SGHTA and CDR2 is FQGNSA in the germline V gene. V was clipped by 1 base and J by 3 bases; unmatched bases: 12. In nucleotides, the CDR3 is TGTGCCAGCAGCTTAGGGGCGGGGCGGGAGCAAGGCTACGAGCAGTACTTC. It translates to CASSLGAGREQGYEQYF.

The rearrangement joins TRBV2 to TRBJ2-1; no firm D call. In germline, CDR1 is SNHLY, CDR2 FYNNEI. Trimming removed 6 bases at V and 14 bases at J, with 20 bases between. This CDR3 contains 13 residues. The CDR3 DNA is TGTGCCAGCAGGGAAACCTCAACTAACTTCGAGTTCTTC. Its protein product is CASRETSTNFEFF.

V is TRBV11-2 and J is TRBJ2-3, with 9 bases that match TRBD2. V was clipped by 3 bases and J by 2 bases; unmatched bases: 6. The CDR3 runs to 16 residues. Germline-derived CDR1 and CDR2 are SGHAT and FQNNGV. The CDR3 is CASSFYGTSYTDTQYF. CDR3 sequence (DNA): TGTGCCAGCAGCTTCTACGGGACTAGCTACACAGATACGCAGTATTTT.

The V and J genes are TRBV18 and TRBJ2-1; 7 bases map to TRBD2. This CDR3 region has 15 residues. Germline V gene data show CDR1 as KGHSH and CDR2 as LQKENI. V shed 4 bases and J 3 bases; nucleotides not matched to a gene: 6. The CDR3 DNA reads as TGTGCCAGCTCACTCAGGACTAGAGACTACAATGAGCAGTTCTTC. Translating gives CASSLRTRDYNEQFF.

This chain uses TRBV5-1 with TRBJ2-1; perhaps TRBD1 as D (6 bases). The V gene lost 3 bases and the J gene lost 4 bases, with 11 bases spanning the gap. The CDR3 totals 14 residues. The germline gives CDR1 SGHRS, CDR2 YFSETQ. DNA for the CDR3: TGCGCCAGCAGCTGGACAGCCTCATACAATGAGCAGTTCTTC. It encodes CASSWTASYNEQFF.

The V and J genes are TRBV18 and TRBJ1-2; D is unresolved. The germline V gene has CDR1 KGHSH and CDR2 LQKENI. V lost 6 bases and J lost 7, with 18 bases in between. CDR3 length: 14 amino acids. The CDR3 bases are TGTGCCAGCTCGGCACAAGGGAGAGAGTCTGGCTACACCTTC. It codes for CASSAQGRESGYTF.

The rearrangement uses TRBV28 and TRBJ1-5; D is perhaps TRBD1 (6 bases). Trimming removed 10 bases from V and 5 bases from J, with 18 bases in between. This CDR3 is built from 14 residues. CDR1 is MDHEN, CDR2 SYDVKM, per germline. For the CDR3, the DNA is TGTGCCACCAAGGTGGGGGGGGCCCATCAGCCCCAGCATTTT. It codes for CATKVGGAHQPQHF.

This clone was detected a few times. The chain joins TRBV6-1 to TRBJ2-3, with D perhaps matching TRBD2 (5 bases). Trimming removed 2 bases at V and 3 bases at J, with 24 bases between. CDR1 is MNHNS and CDR2 is SASEGT in the germline V gene. This CDR3 has 19 amino acids. CDR3 nucleotide sequence: TGTGCCAGCAGTGAATTAACTAAATTAGAGCGGATCGGAACAGATACGCAGTATTTT. Residues: CASSELTKLERIGTDTQYF.

This clone was observed a few times. The V gene is TRBV5-1, the J gene TRBJ1-1, with D possibly matching TRBD1 (6 bases). The ends were cut back, 4 bases at V and 1 base at J, with 8 bases in the middle. The V gene's germline CDR1 is SGHRS and CDR2 YFSETQ. The CDR3 extends over 13 amino acids. For the CDR3, the DNA is TGCGCCAGCAGCCAGGGACAGAACACTGAAGCTTTCTTT. This translates into CASSQGQNTEAFF.

The rearrangement links TRBV5-4 to TRBJ2-3; D is uncertain. The CDR3 length is 16 residues. Trimming cost V 4 bases and J 1 base, with 16 bases left between them. Germline-derived CDR1 and CDR2 are SGHNT and YYREEE (reference sequence). CDR3 sequence: CASSPRLGLGTDTQYF. The CDR3 DNA follows: TGTGCCAGCAGCCCTAGACTTGGATTGGGCACAGATACGCAGTATTTT.

In its sample, this clone was seen once. The V call is TRBV28, the J call TRBJ1-3; 9 bases fit TRBD1. Germline trimming cut 3 bases from V and 0 bases from J; bases unmatched to any gene: 3. Germline V gene sequence: CDR1 MDHEN, CDR2 SYDVKM. CDR3 length: 16 residues. In DNA form, the CDR3 reads TGTGCCAGCAGTTTGGGACAGGGAAGCTCTGGAAACACCATATATTTT. Translated: CASSLGQGSSGNTIYF.

The CDR3 spells CASSSPTNRQGLYGYTF. Here the CDR3 DNA reads TGTGCCAGCAGCTCACCAACTAACCGACAGGGACTCTATGGCTACACCTTC. This chain links TRBV5-6 with TRBJ1-2; 7 bases line up with TRBD1. V was clipped by 3 bases and J by 4 bases; unmatched bases: 15. The CDR3 covers 17 residues. Germline V lookup: CDR1 SGHDT, CDR2 YYEEEE.

The chain is built from TRBV9 and TRBJ1-1, with 10 bases that match TRBD1. Germline CDR1 SGDLS, CDR2 YYNGEE. The CDR3 extends over 14 amino acids. J lost 6 bases, V lost 4 bases, and 6 bases had no gene match. The chain's CDR3 is CASSTGQGGPEAFF. Written as DNA, the CDR3 is TGTGCCAGCAGCACCGGACAGGGGGGCCCTGAAGCTTTCTTT.

A note on this clone: Germline and junction disagree at one end, which may indicate a read error. The chain links TRBV29-1 to TRBJ2-3; D possibly corresponds to TRBD2 (6 bases). This CDR3 has 13 amino acids. Per germline, CDR1 SQVTM and CDR2 ANQGSEA. The CDR3 sequence is CSVQEGGTDTQYF. The DNA for the CDR3 is TGCAGCGTTCAAGAGGGAGGAACAGATACGCAGTATTTT.